The rows below give T cell receptor beta chains drawn from one sample of a study of T cells in Graves' hyperthyroidism and ophthalmopathy. From the multiplex PCR reads, TCRdb called clonotypes with MiXCR, one entry per CDR3 protein. The data contain hundreds of thousands of distinct CDR3 sequences, over 10% of them seen just once; the ten biggest clones take up around a tenth. Sequencing input: blood. These receptor sequences come from a young woman with Graves' hyperthyroidism. CDR3s include the opening cysteine and the closing phenylalanine or tryptophan. Fields, in order: V gene, D gene, clone size, J gene, CDR3 DNA, CDR3 protein. A D gene is named only where the DNA matches it firmly. Size values are once, few and many counts, or a class for expanded clones, and some rows have none.

TRBV7-8	TRBD2	-	TRBJ2-3	TGTGCCAGCAGTTTAGAATCCGGGACTAGCGGGGGGACGCAGTATTTT	CASSLESGTSGGTQYF
TRBV29-1	TRBD1	-	TRBJ1-2	TGCAGCGCCTACGCAGGGGGCGCGGACTATGGCTACACCTTC	CSAYAGGADYGYTF
TRBV4-2	-	many	TRBJ2-5	TGTGCCAGCAGCCAATATGGGGAAGGGGAGACCCAGTACTTC	CASSQYGEGETQYF
TRBV2	-	-	TRBJ2-4	TGTGCCAGCAGTAGGGATTCCCCCCAGGGAGGAAACATTCAGTACTTC	CASSRDSPQGGNIQYF
TRBV6-2/TRBV6-3	TRBD1	-	TRBJ1-6	TGTGCCAGCAGCCGGACAGGGCCTTCACCCCTCCACTTT	CASSRTGPSPLHF
TRBV3-1	TRBD2	few	TRBJ2-4	TGTGCCAGTAGCCAAGATGGTAGCGGGGTGACCAAAAACATTCGGTACTTC	CASSQDGSGVTKNIRYF
TRBV6-1	-	many	TRBJ1-4	TGTGCCAGCAGAGGGAACGGGGCTAATGAAAAACTGTTTTTT	CASRGNGANEKLFF
TRBV12-3/TRBV12-4	-	many	TRBJ2-1	TGTGCCAGCAGTTTTCGCCAGAGCTCCTACAATGAGCAGTTCTTC	CASSFRQSSYNEQFF
TRBV15	-	-	TRBJ2-7	TGTGCCACGGGCTTAAGGGGTGGGGACGAGCAGTACTTC	CATGLRGGDEQYF
TRBV27	-	many	TRBJ2-7	TGTGCCAGCAGTTTAGGACTTCTGAGCTCCTACGAGCAGTACTTC	CASSLGLLSSYEQYF
TRBV11-2	-	many	TRBJ2-1	TGTGCCAGCAGCTTAGACCCTACCCCCTACAATGAGCAGTTCTTC	CASSLDPTPYNEQFF
TRBV6-1	-	many	TRBJ2-7	TGTGCCAGCAGTGAAAAAGGGACAACGAAATACTTC	CASSEKGTTKYF
TRBV27	-	many	TRBJ1-2	TGTGCCAGCAGTTTATCGGTGGCGAAAGGGGCCTATGGCTACACCTTC	CASSLSVAKGAYGYTF
TRBV14	TRBD2	few	TRBJ2-1	TGTGCCAGCAGCCCCCGGGGGGGCATAGGATATGAGCAGTTCTTC	CASSPRGGIGYEQFF
TRBV3-1	-	many	TRBJ2-1	TGTGCCAGCAGCCGGACGGAATCCTACAATGAGCAGTTCTTC	CASSRTESYNEQFF
TRBV5-1	-	many	TRBJ2-2	TGCGCCAGCAGCTTGTTTTCTACGGGGACCGGGGAGCTGTTTTTT	CASSLFSTGTGELFF
TRBV20-1	TRBD1	many	TRBJ2-7	TGCAGTGCTAGTAGGGACAGGGGTTCCGAGCAGTACTTC	CSASRDRGSEQYF
TRBV6-2/TRBV6-3	-	many	TRBJ2-5	TGTGCCAGCAGTCGGGACTGGGGACAAGAGACCCAGTACTTC	CASSRDWGQETQYF
TRBV4-1	TRBD1	once	TRBJ1-5	TGCGCCAGCAGCCAACCCGGACAGGGGGCGGGTAGGCAGCCCCAGCATTTT	CASSQPGQGAGRQPQHF
TRBV30	-	-	TRBJ2-1	TGTGCCTGGAGTTGGGGGGTCAATGAGCAGTTCTTC	CAWSWGVNEQFF
TRBV20-1	-	few	TRBJ1-5	TGCAGTGCTAGAGTTCCGTACGGCAATCAGCCCCAGCATTTT	CSARVPYGNQPQHF
TRBV3-1	-	-	TRBJ2-1	TGTGCCAGCAGCCAAGATAGAGGACTTGTCACATACAATGAGCAGTTCTTC	CASSQDRGLVTYNEQFF
TRBV10-2	-	-	TRBJ2-2	TGCGCCAGCAGTGAGTCTTTTTCGGGACACGGAGGGGCCGGGGAGCTGTTTTTT	CASSESFSGHGGAGELFF
TRBV12-3/TRBV12-4	-	many	TRBJ1-2	TGTGCCAGCAGTTTAGGGCTCTGGGATGGCTACACCTTC	CASSLGLWDGYTF
TRBV28	TRBD2	many	TRBJ2-7	TGTGCCACCCAAGAACCGGGACTAGCGACTTACGAGCAGTACTTC	CATQEPGLATYEQYF
TRBV30	-	many	TRBJ1-1	TGTGCCTGGAGTTTGGGCCCGACGGGGGAAGCTTTCTTT	CAWSLGPTGEAFF
TRBV28	TRBD1	many	TRBJ1-2	TGTGCCAGCTGGACAGGGGGAGGGACTGGCTATGGCTACACCTTC	CASWTGGGTGYGYTF
TRBV5-1	-	many	TRBJ1-4	TGCGCCAGCAGCTTGGGGTGGACATCGAATGAAAAACTGTTTTTT	CASSLGWTSNEKLFF
TRBV28	-	-	TRBJ2-7	TGTGCCAGCAAAGGGCGCAGGGGCTTCCACGAGCAGTACTTC	CASKGRRGFHEQYF
TRBV3-1	-	many	TRBJ1-1	TGTGCCAGCAGCCTACAGGGCTCCTACACTGAAGCTTTCTTT	CASSLQGSYTEAFF
TRBV7-2	TRBD2	many	TRBJ2-3	TGTGCCAGCAGCTCCGCCCGTGCTAGCGGGAGTGTCGGAGATACGCAGTATTTT	CASSSARASGSVGDTQYF
TRBV5-1	-	many	TRBJ1-2	TGCGCCAGCAGTTGTGGCAGGGACTATGGCTACACCTTC	CASSCGRDYGYTF